This T cell receptor beta chain was retrieved from a study of response to subunit inactivated influenza vaccine. This clonotype appeared many times. Its antigen is unidentified. Study conclusions and caveats: Few additional T cells are recruited per seasonal influenza vaccination, authors suggested.

TCRdb itself ran the RT-PCR reads through MiXCR, one entry per CDR3 protein. In the table there are hundreds of thousands of distinct CDR3 sequences, roughly 20% of which are singletons. CDR1 MNHEY and CDR2 SVGEGT come from the germline V gene. CDR3 length: 13 residues. V lost 3 bases and J 1 base, leaving 6 bases between the germline ends. The sample consisted of PBMCs from blood, taken about 5 days after vaccination. The chain couples TRBV6-2 or TRBV6-3 to TRBJ1-1; D not certain. The TCR sequence derives from a man in his fifties or sixties who received an inactivated influenza vaccine. For the CDR3, the DNA is TGTGCCAGCAGTTATTCCCGGAACACTGAAGCTTTCTTT. It is translated as CASSYSRNTEAFF.